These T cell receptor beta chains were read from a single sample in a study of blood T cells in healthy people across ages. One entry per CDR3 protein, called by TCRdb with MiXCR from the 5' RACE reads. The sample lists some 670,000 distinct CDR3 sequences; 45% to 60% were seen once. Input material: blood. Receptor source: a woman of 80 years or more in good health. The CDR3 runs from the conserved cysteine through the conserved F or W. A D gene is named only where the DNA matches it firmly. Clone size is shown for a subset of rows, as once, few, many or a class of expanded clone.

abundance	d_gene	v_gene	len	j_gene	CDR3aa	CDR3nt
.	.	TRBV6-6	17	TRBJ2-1	CASSYPVGRNLNNGQFF	TGTGCCAGCAGTTACCCGGTCGGTCGGAACCTAAACAATGGGCAGTTCTTC
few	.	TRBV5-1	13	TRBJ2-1	CVSSLEGVNEQFF	TGCGTCAGCAGCTTGGAAGGGGTCAATGAGCAGTTCTTC
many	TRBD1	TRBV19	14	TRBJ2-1	CATVRGTGGPEQFF	TGTGCCACCGTCCGGGGGACAGGGGGTCCTGAGCAGTTCTTC
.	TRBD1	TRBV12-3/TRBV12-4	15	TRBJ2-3	CASRENRGTTDTQYF	TGTGCCAGCAGGGAAAACAGGGGCACCACAGATACGCAGTATTTT
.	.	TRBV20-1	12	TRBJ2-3	CSARTNTDTQYF	TGCAGTGCCAGGACTAACACAGATACGCAGTATTTT
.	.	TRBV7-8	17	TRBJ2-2	CANSSRGLAGRTGELFF	TGTGCCAACAGTTCCAGGGGGCTAGCGGGGCGCACCGGGGAGCTGTTTTTT
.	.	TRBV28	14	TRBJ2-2	CASMAGVMTGELFF	TGTGCCAGCATGGCAGGAGTGATGACCGGGGAGCTGTTTTTT
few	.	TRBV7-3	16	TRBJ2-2	CASSLRNLALTGELFF	TGTGCCAGCAGCTTACGGAACCTTGCGCTCACCGGGGAGCTGTTTTTT
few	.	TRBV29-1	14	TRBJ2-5	CSVEEGGAGETQYF	TGCAGCGTTGAAGAAGGCGGGGCAGGAGAGACCCAGTACTTC
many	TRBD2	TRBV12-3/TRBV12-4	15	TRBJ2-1	CASRLAGGPVNEQFF	TGTGCCAGCAGGTTAGCGGGGGGGCCGGTCAATGAGCAGTTCTTC